This TCR beta chain was found in a study of lymphopenia after photon versus proton radiotherapy. Study observations and caveats: Post-nadir diversity loss with photons came from oligoclonal expansion, particularly CD8+ Temra cells. Larger post-nadir TCR diversity loss correlated inversely with survival in deceased patients. Relative stability marked proton patients; photon patients lost diversity and naive cells. Survival link was tested only in deceased patients; proton benefit remains a possibility.

CDR1 and CDR2 (germline): SGDLS, YYNGEE. V was pared by 0 bases and J by 3 bases, with 12 bases between. The CDR3 has 15 residues. Concerning this clone: Its antigen is undetermined.

Assay used: immunoSEQ multiplex PCR; TCRdb lists only in-frame clones, some missing. Of roughly 18,000 clones listed, about 92% are singletons. This receptor was obtained from a woman between 40 and 50 years old with cholangiocarcinoma. The chain employs TRBV9 and TRBJ1-1, with unresolved D. The sample in question was peripheral blood, obtained from a patient treated with photon-based radiotherapy. CDR3 loop: CASSVDGAQDTEAFF. Written as DNA, the CDR3 is TGTGCCAGCAGCGTAGACGGAGCCCAAGACACTGAAGCTTTCTTT. The whole variable domain, remainder taken from reference TRBV9 and TRBJ1-1, is DSGVTQTPKHLITATGQRVTLRCSPRSGDLSVYWYQQSLDQGLQFLIQYYNGEERAKGNILERFSAQQFPDLHSELNLSSLELGDSALYFCASSVDGAQDTEAFFGQGTRLTVV.